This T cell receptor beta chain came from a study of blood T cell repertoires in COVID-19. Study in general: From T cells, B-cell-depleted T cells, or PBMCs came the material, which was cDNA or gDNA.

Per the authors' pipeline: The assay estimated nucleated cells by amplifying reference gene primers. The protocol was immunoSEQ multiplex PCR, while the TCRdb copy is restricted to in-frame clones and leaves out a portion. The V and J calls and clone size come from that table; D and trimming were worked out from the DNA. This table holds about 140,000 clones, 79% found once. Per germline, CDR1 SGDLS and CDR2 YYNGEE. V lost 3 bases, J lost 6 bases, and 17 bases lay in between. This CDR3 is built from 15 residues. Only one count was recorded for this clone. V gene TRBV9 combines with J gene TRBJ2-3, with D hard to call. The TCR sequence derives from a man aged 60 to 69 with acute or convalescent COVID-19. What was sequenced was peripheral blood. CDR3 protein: CASSANLAPGDTQYF. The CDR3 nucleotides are TGTGCCAGCAGCGCTAATTTAGCACCTGGGGATACGCAGTATTTT. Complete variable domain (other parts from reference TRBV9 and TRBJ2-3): DSGVTQTPKHLITATGQRVTLRCSPRSGDLSVYWYQQSLDQGLQFLIQYYNGEERAKGNILERFSAQQFPDLHSELNLSSLELGDSALYFCASSANLAPGDTQYFGPGTRLTVL.